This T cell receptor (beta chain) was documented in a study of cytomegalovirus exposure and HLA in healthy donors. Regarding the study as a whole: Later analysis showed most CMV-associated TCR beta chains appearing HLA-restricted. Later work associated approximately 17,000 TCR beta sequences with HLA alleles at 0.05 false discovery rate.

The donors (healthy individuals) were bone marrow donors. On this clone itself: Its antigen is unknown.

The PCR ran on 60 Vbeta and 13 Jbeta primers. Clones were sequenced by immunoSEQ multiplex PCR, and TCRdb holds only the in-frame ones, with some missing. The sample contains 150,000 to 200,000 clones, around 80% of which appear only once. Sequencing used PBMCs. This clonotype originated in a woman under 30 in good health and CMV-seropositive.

CDR3 sequence: CASSVGVRGGNEQFF. The CDR3 DNA reads TGTGCCAGCAGCGTTGGGGTTAGGGGAGGTAATGAGCAGTTCTTC. The rearrangement joins TRBV9 to TRBJ2-1; D perhaps matches TRBD2 (6 bases). Germline V gives CDR1 SGDLS, CDR2 YYNGEE. There are 15 residues in the CDR3. The ends were cut back, 2 bases at V and 7 bases at J, with 16 bases in the middle.